This T cell receptor beta chain is drawn from a study of T cells in Graves' hyperthyroidism and ophthalmopathy. Per the germline V gene, CDR1 is SGHRS and CDR2 is YFSETQ. The ends were cut back, 0 bases at V and 6 bases at J, with 15 bases in the middle. The CDR3 contains 15 residues. Amplified regions were TCR beta CDR3 sequences from RNA transcripts. HTBI primers were employed in a first-round RT-PCR of the TCR CDR3. In TCRdb, the multiplex PCR reads were re-called with MiXCR into one record per CDR3 protein. The table includes fewer than 450,000 distinct CDR3 sequences, 17% detected once. Ten or more counts support this clonotype.

The chain couples TRBV5-1 to TRBJ1-1; D possibly corresponds to TRBD1 (6 bases). The sequenced sample consisted of blood. This TCR derives from a woman in her 30s with Graves' hyperthyroidism that later progressed to Graves' ophthalmopathy. CDR3 loop: CASSLVGHLRPEAFF. The CDR3 bases are TGCGCCAGCAGCTTGGTGGGACACCTACGGCCTGAAGCTTTCTTT.